Listed below are T cell receptor beta chains from one sample, sequenced in a study of blood T cell repertoires in COVID-19. The protocol was immunoSEQ multiplex PCR, while the TCRdb copy is restricted to in-frame clones and leaves out a portion. The repertoire holds roughly 200,000 clones, with approximately 86% as singletons. Sequenced input: peripheral blood. Receptors originate from a woman in her 50s with COVID-19, enrolled during active disease. The conserved cysteine and the conserved F or W are not part of the CDR3 here. The order of the fields is CDR3 length, V gene, clone size, J gene, CDR3 protein. The size field is filled for only some rows; it gives once, few, many or a size class.

>9|TRBV20-1|NA|TRBJ2-2
SARRTGELF
>12|TRBV19|NA|TRBJ1-2
ASSFSGDPYGYT
>14|TRBV18|NA|TRBJ1-2
ASSPQTGLSFSGYT
>12|TRBV19|NA|TRBJ2-7
ASSIGGGEYEQY
>12|TRBV24-1|NA|TRBJ1-5
ATSLGGPNQPQH
>15|TRBV5-6|NA|TRBJ2-3
ASSFRTSGVSTDTQY
>13|TRBV7-9|NA|TRBJ1-2
ASSFMTGGNYGYT
>13|TRBV6-5|NA|TRBJ2-4
ASSDRQSAKNIQY
>14|TRBV5-4|NA|TRBJ2-6
ASTDRGQSGANVLT
>16|TRBV19|NA|TRBJ2-5
ASSSGLAGHPTGETQY
>13|TRBV10-3|once|TRBJ1-1
AISDPQGENTEAF
>11|TRBV6-2/TRBV6-3|NA|TRBJ2-1
ASSRTAYNEQF
>11|TRBV6-6|NA|TRBJ1-5
ASSIDRTQPQH
>12|TRBV15|many|TRBJ2-7
ATSSPHRSDEQY
>12|TRBV5-5|NA|TRBJ2-2
ASSWGQGPGELF
>11|TRBV4-1|NA|TRBJ2-4
ASSQVPRNIQY
>12|TRBV6-5|few|TRBJ2-3
ASTRQGNFDTQY
>13|TRBV6-5|NA|TRBJ1-2
ASTRTTGTGGGYT
>11|TRBV6-5|once|TRBJ1-2
ASSRTGFYGYT
>11|TRBV5-1|NA|TRBJ1-1
ASSLVQGNEAF
>13|TRBV5-6|NA|TRBJ1-1
ASSLPDRDVTEAF
>12|TRBV7-2|NA|TRBJ1-1
ASSFQGMSTEAF
>14|TRBV5-1|few|TRBJ1-4
ASSLKGTGGGEKLF
>11|TRBV19|NA|TRBJ2-7
ASNNGGNYEQY
>12|TRBV19|NA|TRBJ1-4
ASSRQGDGEKLF
>12|TRBV9|NA|TRBJ1-6
ASSVRQENSPLH
>13|TRBV7-7|NA|TRBJ2-1
ASSSGTGAGNEQF
>11|TRBV19|NA|TRBJ1-2
ASTSQGAQGYT
>12|TRBV19|once|TRBJ2-1
ASSIVGREDEQF
>14|TRBV30|NA|TRBJ1-3
AWSVGTALSGNTIY
>9|TRBV28|NA|TRBJ2-1
ASGPYNEQF
>13|TRBV15|NA|TRBJ1-5
ATSRAGTGQGPQH
>12|TRBV11-3|NA|TRBJ1-3
ASSLQASGNTIY
>14|TRBV6-2/TRBV6-3|NA|TRBJ2-1
ASSYSPGVHHNEQF
>14|TRBV18|NA|TRBJ1-1
ASSPVVTGGNTEAF
>14|TRBV6-6|NA|TRBJ2-1
ASSYSTSGGYNEQF
>11|TRBV29-1|NA|TRBJ1-1
SVGLGARTEAF
>14|TRBV6-2/TRBV6-3|NA|TRBJ2-3
ASSYRRLLQGDTQY
>10|TRBV30|few|TRBJ1-3
AWTGVGNTIY
>18|TRBV5-1|NA|TRBJ2-3
ASRRTRFLLSLPSTDTQY
>13|TRBV5-4|NA|TRBJ2-7
ASSSTSGGAYEQY
>10|TRBV29-1|many|TRBJ1-6
SVATGSSPLH
>17|TRBV5-1|NA|TRBJ2-3
ASSLGLAGGPSSTDTQY
>12|TRBV10-1|NA|TRBJ2-3
ASSESGEADTQY
>12|TRBV7-3|NA|TRBJ2-1
ASSLNPADSEQF
>10|TRBV12-3/TRBV12-4|NA|TRBJ1-1
ASSSPTLEAF
>12|TRBV11-2|NA|TRBJ2-4
ASSFRIAKNIQY
>13|TRBV11-2|NA|TRBJ1-2
ASSPTQGNSYGYT
>12|TRBV19|NA|TRBJ2-1
ASSWGGPYNEQF
>11|TRBV9|once|TRBJ1-2
ASSPRGSGGYT
>13|TRBV6-1|NA|TRBJ1-5
ASSEGGRSNQPQH
>10|TRBV19|NA|TRBJ1-2
ASSPTGGSYT
>10|TRBV27|NA|TRBJ2-4
ASRDRINIQY
>13|TRBV18|NA|TRBJ2-3
ASSPRTGATDTQY
>13|TRBV6-5|NA|TRBJ2-1
ASTWDRGSMNEQF
>13|TRBV5-1|NA|TRBJ2-2
ASSSAEGLGGELF
>13|TRBV28|NA|TRBJ1-3
ASSSRVSSGNTIY
>11|TRBV19|NA|TRBJ1-1
ASSPGQGTEAF
>12|TRBV27|NA|TRBJ1-6
ASSRQLQNSPLH